What follows are 18 T cell receptor beta chains derived from one specimen sequenced in a study of blood T cells in healthy people across ages. The authors ran a second PCR of roughly 6 to 12 cycles using a sample-barcoded 5' primer and a J-beta primer mix. TCRdb re-analysed the 5' RACE reads in MiXCR, keeping a single row per CDR3 protein. The sample has fewer than 800,000 distinct CDR3 sequences; 20% to 25% are singletons. These data were also filed under a second study, of T cells of mothers and their children.

Sequenced: blood. The receptors come from a boy aged 10-17 years in good health.

The genes are TRBV5-1 and TRBJ1-5; 10 bases line up with TRBD1. This CDR3 spans 15 amino acids. J was trimmed by 5 bases and V by 0 bases; bases with no gene match: 2. Germline assignment: CDR1 SGHRS and CDR2 YFSETQ. The CDR3 DNA reads as TGCGCCAGCAGCTTGGCCGGGACAGGGGATCAGCCCCAGCATTTT. Protein sequence: CASSLAGTGDQPQHF.

This chain uses TRBV29-1 with TRBJ2-7; D remains ambiguous. The CDR3 spans 12 residues. Trimming left V 5 bases short and J 3 bases short, with 11 bases between. Germline V gene lookup returns CDR1 SQVTM and CDR2 ANQGSEA. DNA of the CDR3: TGCAGCGTTCAGTCTGCAATCTACGAGCAGTACTTC. Translating gives CSVQSAIYEQYF.

The rearrangement joins TRBV7-9 to TRBJ1-5; D is ambiguous. Germline-derived CDR1 and CDR2 are SEHNR and FQNEAQ (reference sequence). The CDR3 runs 14 residues. Trimming removed 4 bases at V and 2 bases at J, with 9 bases between. CDR3 in amino acids: CASSSLGGNQPQHF. DNA of the CDR3: TGTGCCAGCAGCTCCCTGGGTGGCAATCAGCCCCAGCATTTT.

This chain joins TRBV20-1 and TRBJ2-5, with 7 bases fitting TRBD2. The end of the DNA is better explained by TRBJ2-7, so the J call may be wrong. There are 14 residues in the CDR3. The germline CDR1 and CDR2 sequences are DFQATT and SNEGSKA (reference sequence). CDR3 sequence: CSASPSGDSYEQYF. The CDR3 DNA is TGCAGTGCTAGCCCTAGCGGTGACTCCTACGAGCAGTACTTC.

This clonotype was observed a few times. The chain is built from TRBV6-5 and TRBJ2-1; TRBD1 agrees at 10 bases. Trimming removed 0 bases from V and 4 bases from J; junction bases left unmatched: 9. This CDR3 contains 18 residues. CDR1 is MNHEY, CDR2 SVGAGI, per germline. CDR3 in amino acids: CASSYSGTGAYGYNEQFF. CDR3 nucleotide sequence: TGTGCCAGCAGTTACTCTGGGACAGGGGCCTACGGTTACAATGAGCAGTTCTTC.

This clonotype was observed a handful of times. The CDR3 spells CASSWAIDTQYF. The CDR3 DNA is TGTGCCAGCAGCTGGGCCATAGATACGCAGTATTTT. The chain is built from TRBV7-9 and TRBJ2-3; D gene ambiguous. CDR1 and CDR2 from the germline V gene are SEHNR and FQNEAQ (reference sequence). Trimming pared 4 bases from V and 5 bases from J, leaving 7 bases between. The CDR3 sequence is 12 residues long.

This clonotype was recorded a few times. The J gene is TRBJ2-7, the V gene TRBV29-1, with 12 bases aligning to TRBD1. Germline loops: CDR1 SQVTM, CDR2 ANQGSEA. Unmatched junction bases numbered 4, after V lost 7 bases and J lost 6 bases. The CDR3 has 12 residues. CDR3 region: CSAGDRGPEQYF. The CDR3 DNA reads as TGCAGCGCCGGGGACAGGGGGCCCGAGCAGTACTTC.

The chain joins TRBV7-9 to TRBJ2-7; unclear D gene. The CDR3 runs to 14 residues. CDR1 SEHNR and CDR2 FQNEAQ come from the germline V gene (reference sequence). V lost 0 bases to trimming and J lost 3 bases, with 9 bases between them. For the CDR3, the DNA is TGTGCCAGCAGCTTAGCGAGTGCAGGCTACGAGCAGTACTTC. Amino acids: CASSLASAGYEQYF.

This clonotype was seen a few times. The CDR3 DNA is TGCGCCAGCAGCGAAGGGACAGGATCGACAGAGACCCAGTACTTC. Encoded protein: CASSEGTGSTETQYF. The genes are TRBV4-3 and TRBJ2-5, with 8 positions matching TRBD1. The CDR3 runs to 15 residues. The germline CDR1 and CDR2 sequences are LGHNA and YSLEER. Germline trimming cut 5 bases from V and 4 bases from J; bases unmatched to any gene: 9.

V is TRBV13 and J is TRBJ2-5, with a tentative D call TRBD1 (5 bases). The end of the DNA is better explained by TRBJ2-7, so the J call may be wrong. The CDR3 is made up of 15 amino acids. Germline values: CDR1 PRHDT, CDR2 FYEKMQ (reference sequence). The CDR3 reads CASSLEGSGASEQYF. The CDR3 DNA reads TGTGCCAGCAGCTTAGAGGGGTCCGGAGCATCCGAGCAGTACTTC.

This clonotype was recorded a few times. This chain uses TRBV12-3 or TRBV12-4 with TRBJ2-5; D could derive from TRBD1 or TRBD2 (5 bases each). The CDR3 spans 15 residues. Trimming removed 5 bases at V and 2 bases at J, with 15 bases between. CDR3 in amino acids: CASSAGGGLQETQYF. For the CDR3, the DNA is TGTGCCAGCAGTGCTGGTGGGGGTTTACAAGAGACCCAGTACTTC.

This chain joins TRBV3-1 and TRBJ2-7; maybe TRBD2 (5 bases). V was shortened by 0 bases and J by 5 bases, with 14 bases between the two germline ends. The CDR3 extends over 15 amino acids. CDR1 is LGHDT, CDR2 YNNKEL, per germline (reference sequence). CDR3 residues: CASSQEGRIVDEQYF. The CDR3 DNA is TGTGCCAGCAGCCAAGAGGGGAGAATTGTCGACGAGCAGTACTTC.

The V and J genes are TRBV24-1 and TRBJ2-4; 7 bases fit TRBD1. The CDR3 totals 12 residues. The V gene end was trimmed by 1 base and the J gene end by 11 bases; junction bases not matched to a gene: 1. The V gene's germline CDR1 is KGHDR and CDR2 SFDVKD. CDR3 nucleotides: TGTGCCACCAGTGATTTCGGGACAGTTCAGTACTTC. Translated, it gives CATSDFGTVQYF.

The V call is TRBV13, the J call TRBJ2-1; D is tentatively TRBD1 or TRBD2 (5 bases each). Germline CDR1 is PRHDT and CDR2 is FYEKMQ (reference sequence). The CDR3 length is 11 residues. Deletions cut 4 bases from V and 13 bases from J, with 11 bases between. CDR3 protein: CASSSGTGQFF. The CDR3 DNA is TGTGCCAGCAGCTCCGGGACGGGTCAGTTCTTC.

In regard to this clonotype: Compared with germline, one end of the junction differs, possibly owing to a read error. The V gene is TRBV6-2 or TRBV6-3, the J gene TRBJ2-4; weak D call: TRBD1 (6 bases). The CDR3 length is 17 residues. Per the germline V gene, CDR1 is MNHEY and CDR2 is SVGEGT. The CDR3 reads CASSYGLSVGGKDIQYF. The CDR3 DNA reads as TGCGCCAGCAGTTACGGGTTGAGCGTAGGGGGTAAGGACATTCAGTACTTC.

This clonotype came up a few times. The chain combines TRBV7-9 with TRBJ1-2; the match to TRBD1 covers 8 bases. J gave up 5 bases and V 5 bases, and 10 bases lay outside the gene matches. CDR1 and CDR2 (germline): SEHNR, FQNEAQ (reference sequence). The CDR3 length is 15 residues. CDR3 DNA: TGTGCCAGCAGCACTATCGACAGGGGTCTATATGGCTACACCTTC. It yields the protein CASSTIDRGLYGYTF.

J is TRBJ2-5 and V is TRBV9, with 9 positions matching TRBD2. The length of the CDR3 is 18 residues. The germline V gene encodes CDR1 SGDLS and CDR2 YYNGEE. The V gene end was trimmed by 2 bases and the J gene end by 4 bases; junction bases not matched to a gene: 15. CDR3 bases: TGTGCCAGCAGCGTGGCTGGGGGACTAGCATTAAACGGAGAGACCCAGTACTTC. It is translated as CASSVAGGLALNGETQYF.

This clonotype was detected a few times. The gene calls are TRBV28 and TRBJ2-7, with D possibly called TRBD1 or TRBD2 (5 bases each). V was cut by 3 bases and J by 0 bases, with 12 bases left in between. The CDR3 covers 15 residues. CDR1 MDHEN and CDR2 SYDVKM come from the germline V gene. CDR3 protein: CASSFGAEDSYEQYF. CDR3 bases: TGTGCCAGCAGTTTCGGGGCAGAAGACTCCTACGAGCAGTACTTC.